A selection of T cell receptor beta chains follows, all from one sample in a study of blood T cell repertoires in COVID-19. Clones were read by immunoSEQ multiplex PCR, and TCRdb kept only the in-frame ones, dropping some. Among about 400,000 clones listed, approximately 87% were seen once. Sequences were obtained from PBMCs or T cells enriched from blood (not recorded which). All receptors derive from a woman between 50 and 59 years old who had recovered from COVID-19. Both conserved end residues are trimmed from each CDR3. Clone size, where shown, is once, few, many, or a class for clones that have expanded.

J	size	V	CDR3
TRBJ1-2	.	TRBV19	ASKPTLRYGYT
TRBJ1-6	.	TRBV4-1	ASSQESYSPLH
TRBJ1-2	.	TRBV7-2	ASSLSFIRQGHGYT
TRBJ1-1	once	TRBV15	ATSRDTGLNTEAF
TRBJ1-1	.	TRBV28	ASRAGPTTEAF
TRBJ1-2	few	TRBV30	AWSIRGQPNYGYT
TRBJ1-2	.	TRBV13	ASSPSYSNYGYT
TRBJ1-2	.	TRBV5-1	ASSQGQGPYYGYT
TRBJ1-4	.	TRBV11-2	ASSLVIGKLF
TRBJ2-2	.	TRBV19	ATLITAASGGANTGELF
TRBJ1-5	.	TRBV19	ASSWDRNQPQH
TRBJ2-3	once	TRBV3-1/TRBV3-2	ASSQNPGTQY
TRBJ1-1	.	TRBV27	ASSSPAGSGTEAF
TRBJ1-1	.	TRBV7-2	ASSLSTGRGTEAF
TRBJ2-3	.	TRBV5-1	ASSLAPGSDTQY
TRBJ2-1	.	TRBV7-6	ASSLATSGGPNEQF
TRBJ2-7	.	TRBV30	ARDSGTLSAEQY
TRBJ2-1	few	TRBV23-1	ASSQFDKTRYNEQF
TRBJ1-1	.	TRBV9	ASSAQGLNTEAF
TRBJ2-7	.	TRBV6-5	ASSTRTGNYEQY
TRBJ2-7	.	TRBV5-4	ASSLDGGGAYGQY
TRBJ1-2	few	TRBV7-2	ASSWDSPPTIYGYT
TRBJ1-5	.	TRBV9	ASSATGDQPQH
TRBJ1-4	.	TRBV5-1	ASSFSPDTHRPRDEKLF
TRBJ1-2	few	TRBV6-5	ASRADSYGYT
TRBJ1-1	.	TRBV18	ASSPLYDRGAEAF
TRBJ1-1	.	TRBV18	ASSPPQRAGYTEAF
TRBJ1-4	few	TRBV7-2	ASSPGSGTGGEKLF
TRBJ2-6	few	TRBV15	ATSRETPFSGANVLT
TRBJ2-3	once	TRBV6-1	ASSVEVGGRTDTQY
TRBJ2-2	.	TRBV3-1/TRBV3-2	ASSQVIAGARTGELF
TRBJ1-3	once	TRBV10-2	ASSSTGVAGNTIY
TRBJ1-3	.	TRBV7-9	ASSRFRETGNTIY
TRBJ1-5	.	TRBV7-9	ASSLGRVQPQH
TRBJ1-4	.	TRBV30	AWSWAGGEKLF
TRBJ1-1	.	TRBV6-4	ASRPGAGVDTEAF
TRBJ1-2	.	TRBV2	ARRGGNYGYT
TRBJ1-6	.	TRBV18	ASSPQGQLNSPLH
TRBJ1-2	few	TRBV15	ATRPAERGYGYT